This TCR beta chain was observed in a study of T cell responses to AZD1222 COVID-19 vaccine. Germline lookup yields CDR1 SGHNT and CDR2 YYREEE (reference sequence). CDR3 size: 17 residues. Losses at the gene ends were 0 bases for V and 3 bases for J; bases not matched to a gene: 7. The study, taken as a whole, reports: Receipt of two AZD1222 doses was followed by a rise in Spike-specific TCR breadth and depth. Epitopes outside B.1.351 and B.1.1.7 mutated regions reportedly drew nearly half of spike TCRs. In all cases, repertoires were sampled only after the peak T cell response. The donors showed a predominance of white British ancestry and of females, with possible underestimation of clonal diversity.

For this clone: Its target is not known.

Assay: immunoSEQ multiplex PCR; the TCRdb copy retains only in-frame clones and omits some. The sample lists 90,000 to 120,000 clones; about 93% were seen once. The sample was peripheral blood, taken 28 days after the second AZD1222 dose. The clonotype originates from an adult who received the AZD1222 COVID-19 vaccine. The chain carries TRBV5-4 and TRBJ2-1, with 9 nucleotides matching TRBD2. Here the CDR3 reads CASSLGGRLADYNEQFF. The CDR3 DNA is TGTGCCAGCAGCTTGGGCGGAAGACTAGCGGACTACAATGAGCAGTTCTTC.